The clone carrying this T cell receptor beta chain has ten or more counts. A single record per CDR3 protein comes from TCRdb applying MiXCR to the RACE reads. The data contain around 42,000 distinct CDR3 sequences, less than 4% of them singletons. These data come from a study of human T cells and chemical hapten exposure. This CDR3 region has 14 residues. The J segment lost 7 bases and the V segment lost 1 base, leaving 7 bases of the junction unmatched. The germline V gene encodes CDR1 DFQATT and CDR2 SNEGSKA (reference sequence). Time point specified: patch test 2, 6 weeks after DPC sensitization. Treatment denoted: therapeutic diphenylcyclopropenone sensitization with weekly scalp DPC.

The receptor's source is a man aged 35-49 years with alopecia areata. Some clones in this sample may be carry-over from other donors' samples. The sequences come from whole blood, collected in connection with sensitization to the hapten diphenylcyclopropenone (DPC). The chain has TRBV20-1 and TRBJ2-7; TRBD1 aligns across 10 bases. This CDR3 is CSARVSGQGNEQYF. The CDR3 nucleotides read TGCAGTGCTAGAGTCTCGGGACAGGGGAATGAGCAGTACTTC.